The 12 T cell receptor beta chains below come from one sample, sequenced in a study of T cells in Graves' hyperthyroidism and ophthalmopathy. Amplification of TCR beta CDR3 regions was performed using RNA transcripts as template. When the TCR CDR3 underwent first-round RT-PCR, the HTBI primer set was used. TCRdb itself ran the multiplex PCR reads through MiXCR, one entry per CDR3 protein. The sample gives fewer than 350,000 distinct CDR3 sequences, over 12% of which show up once; about 33% is in the top ten. The sequenced sample was blood. The receptors originated from a woman between 45 and 65 years old with Graves' hyperthyroidism that later progressed to Graves' ophthalmopathy.

This clonotype came up many times. The V and J genes are TRBV10-3 and TRBJ2-3, with no clear D. V lost 6 bases and J lost 1, with 14 bases in between. Per the germline V gene, CDR1 is ENHRY and CDR2 is SYGVKD. The CDR3 runs 15 residues. The CDR3 bases are TGTGCCATCAGCGACCTTTTTGGAGGCACAGATACGCAGTATTTT. Translating it yields CAISDLFGGTDTQYF.

This clonotype was seen repeatedly, ten times or more. This chain joins TRBV20-1 and TRBJ2-1; D unresolved. In germline, CDR1 is DFQATT, CDR2 SNEGSKA (reference sequence). V was clipped by 5 bases and J by 4 bases, with 6 bases between them. The CDR3 runs 11 residues. The CDR3 DNA follows: TGCAGTGCTGGCGATTACAATGAGCAGTTCTTC. Amino acid sequence: CSAGDYNEQFF.

The chain has TRBV29-1 and TRBJ2-3; D perhaps matches TRBD2 (5 bases). From germline, CDR1 is SQVTM and CDR2 ANQGSEA. V gave up 5 bases and J gave up 6 bases, with 9 bases separating them. The CDR3 contains 11 residues. For the CDR3, the DNA is TGCAGCGTTTGGAGGAAGGATACGCAGTATTTT. It codes for CSVWRKDTQYF.

This clonotype was seen at least ten times. This chain uses TRBV11-2 with TRBJ2-2; D remains ambiguous. Per the germline V gene, CDR1 is SGHAT and CDR2 is FQNNGV. The CDR3 is 14 residues long. V was shortened by 0 bases and J by 4 bases, with 6 bases between the two germline ends. The CDR3 sequence is CASSLEPFTGELFF. The CDR3 DNA follows: TGTGCCAGCAGCTTAGAACCTTTCACCGGGGAGCTGTTTTTT.

This clonotype came up many times. This rearrangement joins TRBV20-1 to TRBJ2-7, with D possibly TRBD2 on 6 matching bases. CDR3 size: 14 residues. Germline V gives CDR1 DFQATT, CDR2 SNEGSKA (reference sequence). With 4 bases removed from V and 0 bases from J, the gap between germline ends came to 13 bases. CDR3 coding DNA: TGCAGTGCTATGCCCAGCGGGTTCTCCTACGAGCAGTACTTC. This sequence encodes CSAMPSGFSYEQYF.

The rearrangement joins TRBV20-1 to TRBJ2-4, with D uncertain. Trimming took off 0 bases at V and 6 bases at J, with 15 bases between the two ends. Germline-derived CDR1 and CDR2 are DFQATT and SNEGSKA (reference sequence). The CDR3 extends over 15 amino acids. CDR3 region: CSARDPAVAINIQYF. CDR3 coding DNA: TGCAGTGCTAGAGATCCGGCAGTAGCTATAAACATTCAGTACTTC.

A few counts support this clonotype. The chain carries TRBV7-3 and TRBJ2-2, with unresolved D. This CDR3 comprises 16 residues. Germline assignment: CDR1 SGHTA and CDR2 FQGTGA. Trimming removed 5 bases at V and 5 bases at J, with 18 bases between. CDR3 nucleotides: TGTGCCAGCAGCCCCCCGGGCTTCCGCGCAACCGGGGAGCTGTTTTTT. Translating gives CASSPPGFRATGELFF.

V and J are TRBV5-8 and TRBJ2-7; 14 positions match TRBD2. Germline V gene sequence: CDR1 SGHTS, CDR2 YDEGEE. The length of the CDR3 is 16 residues. Trimming at V came to 4 bases and at J to 3 bases, leaving 6 bases not matched to a gene. CDR3 in amino acids: CASSPGTSGRVYEQYF. The CDR3 nucleotides read TGTGCCAGCAGCCCCGGGACTAGCGGGAGAGTCTACGAGCAGTACTTC.

There are many counts of this clonotype. The chain's CDR3 is CASRDINTGELFF. The DNA for the CDR3 is TGTGCCAGCAGAGATATTAACACCGGGGAGCTGTTTTTT. The V call is TRBV6-1, the J call TRBJ2-2, with D hard to call. Germline loops: CDR1 MNHNS, CDR2 SASEGT. V was shortened by 6 bases and J by 2 bases, with 7 bases between the two germline ends. The CDR3 spans 13 residues.

This clonotype was observed a few times. This chain joins TRBV12-3 or TRBV12-4 and TRBJ1-1; 7 bases map to TRBD1. Trimming took 4 bases from V and 4 from J; bases not matched to a gene: 6. CDR3 size: 14 residues. CDR3 DNA: TGTGCCAGCAGTTATACAGGGGCAGGCACTGAAGCTTTCTTT. Translated, it gives CASSYTGAGTEAFF.

This clonotype came up many times. The chain has TRBV20-1 and TRBJ2-1, with a weak D call TRBD2 (5 bases). Germline V gene lookup returns CDR1 DFQATT and CDR2 SNEGSKA (reference sequence). This CDR3 region has 14 residues. Trimming cost V 1 base and J 2 bases, with 9 bases left between them. The CDR3 DNA reads as TGCAGTGCTAGAGGTTCGGAGGCCTACAATGAGCAGTTCTTC. Protein: CSARGSEAYNEQFF.

This clonotype was detected ten times or more. The chain is built from TRBV7-8 and TRBJ2-3, with D tentatively TRBD2 (6 bases). V lost 5 bases and J 0 bases, leaving 12 bases between the germline ends. The V gene's germline CDR1 is SGHVS and CDR2 FQNEAQ. CDR3 length: 15 amino acids. In DNA form, the CDR3 reads TGTGCCAGCAGCCCTTTGCGGGGTAGCACAGATACGCAGTATTTT. It is translated as CASSPLRGSTDTQYF.